This T cell receptor (beta chain) was sequenced in a study of T cell repertoires in cytomegalovirus infection. Via MiXCR, TCRdb re-called the reads, giving one row per CDR3 protein. The repertoire consists of fewer than 950,000 distinct CDR3 sequences, with over 25% occurring once and the leading ten covering roughly 12%. Trimming at V came to 6 bases and at J to 5 bases, leaving 12 bases not matched to a gene. Germline V gene data show CDR1 as SGHVS and CDR2 as FNYEAQ. This CDR3 has 16 residues. Regarding this clonotype: The antigen remains undetermined.

The material sequenced was cultured CD8+ T cells from PBMCs, taken from culture after CMV antigen stimulation. This sequence joins TRBV7-6 and TRBJ2-7, with TRBD2 identical over 11 bases. The receptor was isolated from a human donor in good health (CMV status not recorded). Some clones in this sample may be carry-over from other donors' samples. The CDR3 bases are TGTGCCAGCAGTCGGGGGACTAGCGGTGCCTGGGACGAGCAGTACTTC. It translates to CASSRGTSGAWDEQYF. The complete variable domain, with remaining parts taken from reference TRBV7-6 and TRBJ2-7, reads GAGVSQSPRYKVTKRGQDVALRCDPISGHVSLYWYRQALGQGPEFLTYFNYEAQQDKSGLPNDRFSAERPEGSISTLTIQRTEQRDSAMYRCASSRGTSGAWDEQYFGPGTRLTVT.